These 15 T cell receptor beta chains were sequenced from one sample in a study of long-term antiretroviral therapy in people with HIV. Runs used v3.0 of the immunoSEQ assay and were done at survey level. Here immunoSEQ multiplex PCR was the method, and the copy in TCRdb shows in-frame clones only, minus some. In the table there are about 20,000 clones, around 84% of which are singletons. The sequences come from unsorted PBMCs, collected 0.3 years after starting antiretroviral therapy. The receptors derive from a woman in her forties or fifties with HIV.

This chain uses TRBV6-5 with TRBJ1-6; D gene ambiguous. The CDR3 consists of 15 residues. Germline CDR1 is MNHEY and CDR2 is SVGAGI. Trimming took 3 bases from V and 2 from J, leaving 8 bases between them. CDR3 region: CASSYRQTYNSPLHF. The CDR3 DNA follows: TGTGCCAGCAGTTATCGGCAGACCTATAATTCACCCCTCCACTTT.

V is TRBV15 and J is TRBJ2-7; D is uncertain. The V gene's germline CDR1 is LNHNV and CDR2 YYDKDF (reference sequence). Trimming pared 0 bases from V and 0 bases from J, leaving 6 bases between. The CDR3 contains 14 residues. In DNA form, the CDR3 reads TGTGCCACCAGCAGAGACTTTAGCTCCTACGAGCAGTACTTC. Protein product: CATSRDFSSYEQYF.

J is TRBJ1-6 and V is TRBV4-1; D is perhaps TRBD1 (6 bases). The CDR3 length is 16 residues. Germline V lookup: CDR1 MGHRA, CDR2 YSYEKL. V shed 2 bases and J shed 9 bases, with 17 bases lying between them. The DNA for the CDR3 is TGCGCCAGCAGCCAACTAGGCAGGGGTATTAGTTCACCCCTCCACTTT. As protein: CASSQLGRGISSPLHF.

The chain is built from TRBV12-5 and TRBJ2-3; D might be TRBD2 (7 bases). The CDR3 totals 18 residues. Germline CDR1 is LGHNT and CDR2 is FRNRAP. The V and J ends lost 5 bases and 2 bases respectively, with 23 bases between them. In nucleotides, the CDR3 is TGTGCTAGTGGTGACCGGTCAAGTGCGGGGGCCCACACAGATACGCAGTATTTT. Its translation is CASGDRSSAGAHTDTQYF.

The chain joins TRBV7-3 to TRBJ1-2, with 9 bases matching TRBD1. There are 16 residues in the CDR3. After removal of 3 bases from V and 2 bases from J, the junction contained 7 bases not matched to a gene. Germline lookup yields CDR1 SGHTA and CDR2 FQGTGA. The CDR3 spells CASSFQLTGGNYGYTF. The CDR3 DNA is TGTGCCAGCAGCTTCCAGCTGACAGGGGGGAACTATGGCTACACCTTC. The full variable domain, rest sourced from reference TRBV7-3 and TRBJ1-2, is GAGVSQTPSNKVTEKGKYVELRCDPISGHTALYWYRQSLGQGPEFLIYFQGTGAADDSGLPNDRFFAVRPEGSVSTLKIQRTERGDSAVYLCASSFQLTGGNYGYTFGSGTRLTVV.

This chain links TRBV9 with TRBJ2-3, with 7 bases fitting TRBD2. V shed 1 base and J 1 base; nucleotides not matched to a gene: 3. The CDR3 runs 15 residues. Germline loops: CDR1 SGDLS, CDR2 YYNGEE. DNA of the CDR3: TGTGCCAGCAGCGTATTCGCGGGGGGCACAGATACGCAGTATTTT. It yields the protein CASSVFAGGTDTQYF.

The J gene is TRBJ2-1, the V gene TRBV12-5, with 8 bases fitting TRBD2. The trim removed 3 bases at V and 5 bases at J, leaving 12 bases unmatched. CDR3 size: 17 residues. CDR1 and CDR2 from the germline V gene are LGHNT and FRNRAP. In nucleotides, the CDR3 is TGTGCTAGTGGTTTAGGGTCTGGGACTAGAACCGACAATGAGCAGTTCTTC. It yields the protein CASGLGSGTRTDNEQFF.

V is TRBV6-4 and J is TRBJ2-3, with 9 bases aligning to TRBD1. Germline V gene lookup returns CDR1 MRHNA and CDR2 SNTAGT. V dropped 5 bases and J dropped 3; count of bases not matched to a gene: 6. This CDR3 spans 15 amino acids. The CDR3 loop is CASSPGQGGTDTQYF. The CDR3 DNA reads as TGTGCCAGCAGTCCGGGACAGGGTGGGACAGATACGCAGTATTTT.

The chain employs TRBV27 and TRBJ2-3; 8 positions agree with TRBD2. CDR3 length equals 15 residues. With 3 bases clipped from V and 0 bases from J, the junction kept 2 bases outside the gene matches. The germline CDR1 and CDR2 sequences are MNHEY and SMNVEV (reference sequence). The CDR3 coding sequence is TGTGCCAGCAGTTTGGGACTAGGGAGCACAGATACGCAGTATTTT. Amino acids: CASSLGLGSTDTQYF.

The chain recombines TRBV2 with TRBJ2-7; the D is unclear. Germline V gene lookup returns CDR1 SNHLY and CDR2 FYNNEI. The CDR3 is 10 residues long. The CDR3 reads CASRGSAPCV. CDR3 sequence (DNA): TGTGCCAGCAGGGGGTCAGCCCCTTGCGTC.

This clone showed up just a few times. The chain recombines TRBV5-1 with TRBJ1-6; D remains unclear. Looked up from germline, CDR1 is SGHRS and CDR2 is YFSETQ. Trimming pared 0 bases from V and 6 bases from J, leaving 13 bases between. This CDR3 spans 16 amino acids. The CDR3 reads CASSLVVAGPNSPLHF. The CDR3 DNA is TGCGCCAGCAGCTTGGTAGTGGCAGGACCTAATTCACCCCTCCACTTT.

The rearrangement joins TRBV6-5 to TRBJ2-1; 11 bases line up with TRBD1. Looked up from germline, CDR1 is MNHEY and CDR2 is SVGAGI. After removal of 4 bases from V and 4 bases from J, the junction contained 3 bases not matched to a gene. This CDR3 comprises 15 residues. CDR3 sequence (DNA): TGTGCCAGCAGTTTGGACAGGGGGCAATACAATGAGCAGTTCTTC. Translated, it gives CASSLDRGQYNEQFF.

V is TRBV5-5 and J is TRBJ1-4; D call uncertain. Germline CDR1 reads SGHKS; CDR2 reads YYEKEE (reference sequence). This CDR3 has 15 residues. V was clipped by 3 bases and J by 8 bases, with 17 bases between them. The CDR3 sequence is CASSSSGQTAEKLFF. In nucleotides, the CDR3 is TGTGCCAGCAGCTCGTCGGGCCAAACCGCCGAAAAACTGTTTTTT.

This chain links TRBV5-1 with TRBJ2-3; 7 nucleotides match TRBD1. Trimming cost V 1 base and J 8 bases; bases outside gene matches: 4. The germline CDR1 and CDR2 sequences are SGHRS and YFSETQ. This CDR3 has 13 residues. This chain's CDR3 is CASSLQGEGTQYF. CDR3 DNA sequence: TGCGCCAGCAGCTTGCAGGGGGAAGGTACGCAGTATTTT.

The V gene is TRBV12-5, the J gene TRBJ2-7; D not resolved. Germline assignment: CDR1 LGHNT and CDR2 FRNRAP. The ends were cut back, 3 bases at V and 3 bases at J, with 15 bases in the middle. There are 15 residues in the CDR3. CDR3 protein: CASGLADTNFYEQYF. The CDR3 DNA is TGTGCTAGTGGTTTAGCCGACACGAATTTCTACGAGCAGTACTTC. Together with reference TRBV12-5 and TRBJ2-7, the CDR3 gives the full variable domain: DARVTQTPRHKVTEMGQEVTMRCQPILGHNTVFWYRQTMMQGLELLAYFRNRAPLDDSGMPKDRFSAEMPDATLATLKIQPSEPRDSAVYFCASGLADTNFYEQYFGPGTRLTVT.